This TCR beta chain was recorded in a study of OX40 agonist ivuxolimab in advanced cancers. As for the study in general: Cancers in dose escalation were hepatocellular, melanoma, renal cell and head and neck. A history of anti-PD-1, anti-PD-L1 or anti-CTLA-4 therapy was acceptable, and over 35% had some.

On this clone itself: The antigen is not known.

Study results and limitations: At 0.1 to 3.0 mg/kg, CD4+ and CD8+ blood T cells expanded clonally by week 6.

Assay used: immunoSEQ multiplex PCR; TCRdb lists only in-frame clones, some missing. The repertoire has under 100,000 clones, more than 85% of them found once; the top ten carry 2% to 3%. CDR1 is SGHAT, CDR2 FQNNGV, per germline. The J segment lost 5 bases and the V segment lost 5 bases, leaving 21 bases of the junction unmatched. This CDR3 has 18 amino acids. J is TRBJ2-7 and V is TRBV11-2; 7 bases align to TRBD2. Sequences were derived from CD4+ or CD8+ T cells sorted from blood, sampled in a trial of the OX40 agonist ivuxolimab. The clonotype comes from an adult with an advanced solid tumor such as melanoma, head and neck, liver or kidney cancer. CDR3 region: CASSLSYGRGGGRNEQYF. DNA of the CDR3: TGTGCCAGCAGCCTTTCATATGGTCGCGGGGGAGGCCGAAACGAGCAGTACTTC.